What follows is one T cell receptor (beta chain) and its context. This entry belongs to a study of T cell changes during pregnancy in multiple sclerosis. The CDR3 loop spans 16 amino acids. Trimming pared 1 base from V and 10 bases from J, leaving 20 bases between. The germline gives CDR1 MGHRA, CDR2 YSYEKL. Using immunoSEQ multiplex PCR, the repertoire was profiled, and TCRdb retains in-frame clones only, with some absent. The data hold around 80,000 clones, with just over 90% observed a single time. The chain has TRBV4-1 and TRBJ2-1, with D possibly TRBD2 on 5 matching bases. The material was peripheral blood, obtained before pregnancy. This TCR came from a female donor with multiple sclerosis, enrolled in a pregnancy study. The CDR3 coding sequence is TGCGCCAGCAGCCAAGTCGGGGTCCCAATCAATCGGGAGCAGTTCTTC. It is translated as CASSQVGVPINREQFF.